The TCR beta chain under discussion was sequenced for a study of blood T cell repertoires in COVID-19. Study context: Samples of COVID-19 (acute and convalescent) were obtained from the United States, Italy and Spain.

The table came from immunoSEQ multiplex PCR; TCRdb's copy has only in-frame clones and leaves some out. The table lists under 200,000 clones, about nine tenths of them singletons. The length of the CDR3 is 12 residues. V dropped 3 bases and J dropped 1 base, with 6 bases sitting between them. Germline CDR1 reads SQVTM; CDR2 reads ANQGSEA. This clonotype was obtained from a man aged 50 or older with acute or convalescent COVID-19. The V call is TRBV29-1, the J call TRBJ1-1, with D unclear. What was sequenced was peripheral blood. CDR3 in DNA: TGCAGCGTTGATGGCAGGAACACTGAAGCTTTCTTT. It yields the protein CSVDGRNTEAFF.